This T cell receptor beta chain was retrieved from a study of blood T cells in healthy people across ages. About the study: Template switching recovered approximately one barcoded beta molecule for every two T cells. Study-level results: A greater number of naive CD4+ cells and higher diversity distinguished long-lived donors from aged donors. Unsorted PBMCs prevented conclusive naive versus antigen-experienced comparison.

A remark on this clonotype: The antigen remains unidentified. At one of its ends the junction is not consistent with the germline gene, which may arise from a read error.

Germline lookup yields CDR1 SQVTM and CDR2 ANQGSEA. This CDR3 comprises 11 residues. Alongside a J-beta primer mix, a sample-barcoded 5' primer served in a second PCR lasting about 7 to 11 cycles. From the 5' RACE reads, TCRdb called clonotypes with MiXCR, one entry per CDR3 protein. The sample includes some 1.5 million distinct CDR3 sequences, approximately 28% seen only once; the top ten take 7.7%. The rearrangement joins TRBV29-1 to TRBJ1-1; D is ambiguous. The sequence was collected from a woman in her twenties or thirties in good health. The sequenced sample consisted of blood. The CDR3 loop reads CGVGQEKEAFF. In nucleotides, the CDR3 is TGCGGCGTTGGGCAGGAGAAAGAAGCTTTCTTT.